A selection of T cell receptor beta chains follows, all from one sample in a study of CD8 T cells in Susac syndrome. TCRdb independently ran MiXCR on the immunoSEQ multiplex PCR reads; one entry per CDR3 protein. The table shows approximately 74,000 distinct CDR3 sequences, with approximately 94% occurring only once. The specimen was CD4+ T cells from PBMCs. The receptors derive from a human donor with Susac syndrome. Both conserved end residues are part of each CDR3. The D gene is left open where the match is weak. Clone size appears in some rows only: once, few, many, or a class for an expanded clone.

cdr3_aa cdr3_nt j_call d_call v_call clone_size
CASSVTGVEQFF TGTGCCAGCAGCGTCACAGGGGTTGAGCAGTTCTTC TRBJ2-1 TRBD1 TRBV7-2 NA
CASSPLPYNEQFF TGTGCCAGCAGCCCCCTTCCCTACAATGAGCAGTTCTTC TRBJ2-1 NA TRBV5-4 NA
CASRLNLPNEKLFF TGTGCCAGCAGGCTAAATTTGCCTAATGAAAAACTGTTTTTT TRBJ1-4 NA TRBV12-3/TRBV12-4 NA
CASSLSRNTGELFF TGTGCCAGCAGTCTGAGTAGAAACACCGGGGAGCTGTTTTTT TRBJ2-2 NA TRBV7-2 NA
CSVAPGQSLDNEQFF TGCAGCGTTGCCCCAGGACAGTCTCTGGACAATGAGCAGTTCTTC TRBJ2-1 NA TRBV29-1 NA
CATGPRQGSGANVLTF TGTGCCACCGGCCCGAGACAGGGCTCTGGGGCCAACGTCCTGACTTTC TRBJ2-6 TRBD1 TRBV24-1 NA
CASRRFNEQFF TGTGCCAGCAGAAGGTTCAATGAGCAGTTCTTC TRBJ2-1 NA TRBV27 NA
CASSKGVYGYTF TGTGCCAGCAGCAAGGGGGTATACGGCTACACCTTC TRBJ1-2 NA TRBV25-1 NA
CASSLDWRDSKKLFF TGTGCCAGCAGTTTAGATTGGCGGGATTCGAAAAAACTGTTTTTT TRBJ1-4 NA TRBV28 NA
CASSLKGGGYGYTF TGTGCCAGCAGCTTAAAGGGCGGGGGCTATGGCTACACCTTC TRBJ1-2 NA TRBV7-8 NA
CASSLLGAYEQFF TGCGCCAGCAGCTTACTGGGGGCATATGAGCAGTTCTTC TRBJ2-1 NA TRBV4-1 NA
CASSLLAGGTFEQFF TGTGCCAGCAGCTTGCTAGCGGGGGGTACATTTGAGCAGTTCTTC TRBJ2-1 TRBD2 TRBV7-8 NA
CASSFLEAEQYF TGTGCCAGCAGCTTTTTAGAAGCCGAGCAGTACTTC TRBJ2-7 NA TRBV7-2 NA
CSVAGPAGAYNEQFF TGCAGCGTTGCTGGCCCAGCAGGGGCCTACAATGAGCAGTTCTTC TRBJ2-1 NA TRBV29-1 NA
CAWQQGRSGNTIYF TGTGCCTGGCAACAGGGGCGGTCTGGAAACACCATATATTTT TRBJ1-3 TRBD1 TRBV30 NA
CASRPGLAGDPGTQYF TGCGCCAGCAGACCTGGACTAGCGGGGGATCCCGGGACCCAGTACTTC TRBJ2-5 TRBD2 TRBV4-1 NA
CASSFGGRYISEQYF TGTGCCAGCAGCTTCGGGGGCAGGTATATCTCCGAGCAGTACTTC TRBJ2-7 NA TRBV7-3 NA
CASSQMNEQFF TGTGCCAGCAGCCAAATGAATGAGCAGTTCTTC TRBJ2-1 NA TRBV3-1 NA
CATSGQTRRFTEAFF TGTGCCACCAGCGGCCAGACCAGACGTTTCACTGAAGCTTTCTTT TRBJ1-1 NA TRBV15 NA
CASSDRDRGHTEAFF TGTGCCAGCAGTGACAGGGACCGAGGTCACACTGAAGCTTTCTTT TRBJ1-1 TRBD1 TRBV6-2/TRBV6-3 NA
CSAREGALEQFF TGCAGTGCTAGAGAGGGGGCTCTTGAGCAGTTCTTC TRBJ2-1 NA TRBV20-1 NA
CASRRQGANTEAFF TGTGCCAGCAGACGACAGGGGGCGAACACTGAAGCTTTCTTT TRBJ1-1 TRBD1 TRBV2 NA
CASSFSHTDTQYF TGTGCCAGCAGCTTCTCTCACACAGATACGCAGTATTTT TRBJ2-3 NA TRBV5-4 NA
CASSISPSSYNEQFF TGTGCCAGTAGTATATCTCCAAGCTCCTACAATGAGCAGTTCTTC TRBJ2-1 NA TRBV19 NA
CASSRGTDYYNEQFF TGCGCCAGCAGCCGAGGGACAGACTACTACAATGAGCAGTTCTTC TRBJ2-1 TRBD1 TRBV5-1 NA
CASSGQGVTEAFF TGTGCCAGCAGCGGACAGGGAGTAACTGAAGCTTTCTTT TRBJ1-1 TRBD1 TRBV6-2/TRBV6-3 NA
CASGNRDGTQYF TGTGCCAGCGGTAACCGGGATGGGACCCAGTACTTC TRBJ2-5 NA TRBV12-3/TRBV12-4 NA
CASRLGQHGYTF TGTGCCAGCAGGCTGGGACAGCATGGCTACACCTTC TRBJ1-2 TRBD1 TRBV27 NA
CSARDGRIDGYTF TGCAGTGCTAGAGATGGAAGAATTGATGGCTACACCTTC TRBJ1-2 NA TRBV20-1 NA
CASSFSRNGGELFF TGTGCCAGCAGCTTTAGCCGTAACGGCGGGGAGCTGTTTTTT TRBJ2-2 NA TRBV7-6 NA
CASSRTRGSTDTQYF TGCGCCAGCAGCCGGACCAGGGGGAGCACAGATACGCAGTATTTT TRBJ2-3 TRBD1 TRBV4-1 NA
CASSIRGLWQFF TGTGCCAGCAGCATTCGCGGACTGTGGCAGTTCTTC TRBJ2-1 NA TRBV27 NA
CASSLRGLTDTQYF TGTGCCAGCAGCTTACGCGGGCTCACAGATACGCAGTATTTT TRBJ2-3 NA TRBV5-4 NA
CASSSYSSGANVLTF TGTGCCAGCAGTTCGTACAGCTCTGGGGCCAACGTCCTGACTTTC TRBJ2-6 NA TRBV6-5 few
CASSISVETQYF TGTGCCAGCAGTATAAGTGTAGAGACCCAGTACTTC TRBJ2-5 NA TRBV12-3/TRBV12-4 NA
CSVGGRQETQYF TGCAGCGTTGGCGGGAGACAAGAGACCCAGTACTTC TRBJ2-5 TRBD2 TRBV29-1 once
CASPHLSSNQPQHF TGTGCCAGCCCCCATCTTAGTAGCAATCAGCCCCAGCATTTT TRBJ1-5 NA TRBV25-1 NA
CASWTEAPYNSPLHF TGTGCCAGCTGGACGGAGGCCCCCTATAATTCACCCCTCCACTTT TRBJ1-6 NA TRBV6-5 NA
CASSDVFGELFF TGTGCCAGCAGTGATGTTTTCGGGGAGCTGTTTTTT TRBJ2-2 NA TRBV6-1 NA
CATSVISTGELFF TGTGCCACCAGTGTCATTAGTACCGGGGAGCTGTTTTTT TRBJ2-2 NA TRBV24-1 NA
CASSLSLVNEQFF TGCGCCAGCAGCTTGAGTCTAGTCAATGAGCAGTTCTTC TRBJ2-1 NA TRBV5-1 few
CASSVGVSANTGELFF TGTGCCAGCAGCGTAGGGGTTTCGGCTAACACCGGGGAGCTGTTTTTT TRBJ2-2 NA TRBV9 NA
CASSLVVRGRTEAFF TGTGCCAGCAGCTTAGTTGTCAGGGGGAGAACTGAAGCTTTCTTT TRBJ1-1 TRBD1 TRBV7-2 NA
CASSFSFLAGRADTQYF TGTGCCAGCAGTTTTTCCTTTCTAGCGGGAAGGGCAGATACGCAGTATTTT TRBJ2-3 TRBD2 TRBV12-3/TRBV12-4 NA
CASSPYPGGVAFF TGTGCCAGCAGTCCCTATCCAGGAGGGGTAGCTTTCTTT TRBJ1-1 NA TRBV28 NA
CASSKQPGTDTQYF TGCGCCAGCAGCAAACAGCCGGGAACAGATACGCAGTATTTT TRBJ2-3 NA TRBV5-1 NA
CASSLQRLQETQYF TGTGCCAGCAGCTTGCAAAGACTCCAAGAGACCCAGTACTTC TRBJ2-5 NA TRBV7-2 NA
CASSFWNGGAGNQPQHF TGTGCCAGCAGTTTCTGGAACGGAGGGGCCGGGAATCAGCCCCAGCATTTT TRBJ1-5 NA TRBV27 NA
CASNRDRANYGYTF TGTGCCAGCAACCGGGACAGAGCTAACTATGGCTACACCTTC TRBJ1-2 TRBD1 TRBV28 NA
CASSQDGLAGETQYF TGCGCCAGCAGCCAAGATGGACTAGCGGGGGAGACCCAGTACTTC TRBJ2-5 TRBD2 TRBV4-1 few
CATLSQGRETQYF TGTGCCACCTTATCCCAGGGTAGGGAGACCCAGTACTTC TRBJ2-5 NA TRBV15 NA
CASRRPGSDTQYF TGTGCCAGCAGGCGTCCCGGCTCAGACACGCAGTATTTT TRBJ2-3 NA TRBV27 once
CASSLGGGSVNQPQHF TGCGCCAGCAGCCTCGGCGGGGGTAGTGTTAATCAGCCCCAGCATTTT TRBJ1-5 NA TRBV4-1 NA
CASSFWVSGRADF TGTGCCAGCAGCTTTTGGGTCAGCGGGAGGGCCGACTTC TRBJ2-7 TRBD2 TRBV5-4 NA
CASSPRRSEEETQYF TGTGCCAGCTCACCGAGGCGTAGCGAAGAAGAGACCCAGTACTTC TRBJ2-5 NA TRBV18 NA